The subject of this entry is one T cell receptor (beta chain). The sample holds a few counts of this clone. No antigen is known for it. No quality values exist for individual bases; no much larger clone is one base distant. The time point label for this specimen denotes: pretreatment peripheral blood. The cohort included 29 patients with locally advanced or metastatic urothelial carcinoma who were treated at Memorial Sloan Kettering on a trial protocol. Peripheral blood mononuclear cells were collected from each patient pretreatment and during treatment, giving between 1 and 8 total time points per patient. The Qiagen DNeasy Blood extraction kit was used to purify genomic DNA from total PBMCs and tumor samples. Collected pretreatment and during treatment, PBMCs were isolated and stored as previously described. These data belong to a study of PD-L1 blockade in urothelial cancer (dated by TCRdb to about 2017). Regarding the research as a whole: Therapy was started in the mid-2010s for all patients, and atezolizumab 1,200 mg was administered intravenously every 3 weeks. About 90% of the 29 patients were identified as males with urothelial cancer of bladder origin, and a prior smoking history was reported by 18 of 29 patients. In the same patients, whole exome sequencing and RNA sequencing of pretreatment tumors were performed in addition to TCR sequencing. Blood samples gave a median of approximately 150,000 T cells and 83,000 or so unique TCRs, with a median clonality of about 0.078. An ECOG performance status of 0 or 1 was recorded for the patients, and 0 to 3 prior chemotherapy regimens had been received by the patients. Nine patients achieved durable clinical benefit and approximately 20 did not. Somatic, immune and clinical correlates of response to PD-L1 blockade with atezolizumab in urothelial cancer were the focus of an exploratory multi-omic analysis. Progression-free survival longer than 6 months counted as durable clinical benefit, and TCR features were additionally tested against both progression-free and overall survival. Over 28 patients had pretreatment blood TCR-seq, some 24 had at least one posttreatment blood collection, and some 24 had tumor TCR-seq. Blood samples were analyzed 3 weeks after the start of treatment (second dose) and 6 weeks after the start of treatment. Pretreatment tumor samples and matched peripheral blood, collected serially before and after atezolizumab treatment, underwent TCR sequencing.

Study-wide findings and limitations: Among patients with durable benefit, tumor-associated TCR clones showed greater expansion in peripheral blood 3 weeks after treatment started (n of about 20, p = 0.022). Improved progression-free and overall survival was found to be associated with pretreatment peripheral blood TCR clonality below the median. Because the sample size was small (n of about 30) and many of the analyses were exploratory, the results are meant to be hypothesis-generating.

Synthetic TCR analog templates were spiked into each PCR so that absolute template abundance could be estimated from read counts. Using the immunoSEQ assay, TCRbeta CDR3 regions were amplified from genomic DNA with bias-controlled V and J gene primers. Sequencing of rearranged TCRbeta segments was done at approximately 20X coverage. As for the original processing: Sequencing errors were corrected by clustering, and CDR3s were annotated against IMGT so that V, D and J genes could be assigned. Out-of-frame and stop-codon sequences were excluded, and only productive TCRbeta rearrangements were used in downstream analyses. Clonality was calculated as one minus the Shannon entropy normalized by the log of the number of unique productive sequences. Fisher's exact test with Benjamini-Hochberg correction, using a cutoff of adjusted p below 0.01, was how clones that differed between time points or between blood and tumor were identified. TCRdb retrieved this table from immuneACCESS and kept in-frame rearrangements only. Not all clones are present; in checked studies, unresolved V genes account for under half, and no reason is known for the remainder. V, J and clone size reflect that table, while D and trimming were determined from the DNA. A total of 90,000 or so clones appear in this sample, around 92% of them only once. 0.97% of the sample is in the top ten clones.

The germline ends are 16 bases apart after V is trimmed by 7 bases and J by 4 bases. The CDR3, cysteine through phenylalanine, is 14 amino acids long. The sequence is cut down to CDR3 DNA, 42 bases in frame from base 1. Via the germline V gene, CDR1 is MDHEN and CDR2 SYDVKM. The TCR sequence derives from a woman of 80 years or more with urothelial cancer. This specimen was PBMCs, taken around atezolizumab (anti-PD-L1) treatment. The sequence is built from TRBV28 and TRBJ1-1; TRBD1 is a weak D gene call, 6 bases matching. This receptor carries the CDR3 CASIRGGAPTEAFF. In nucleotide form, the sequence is TGTGCCAGCATCCGGGGGGGGGCTCCCACTGAAGCTTTCTTT.